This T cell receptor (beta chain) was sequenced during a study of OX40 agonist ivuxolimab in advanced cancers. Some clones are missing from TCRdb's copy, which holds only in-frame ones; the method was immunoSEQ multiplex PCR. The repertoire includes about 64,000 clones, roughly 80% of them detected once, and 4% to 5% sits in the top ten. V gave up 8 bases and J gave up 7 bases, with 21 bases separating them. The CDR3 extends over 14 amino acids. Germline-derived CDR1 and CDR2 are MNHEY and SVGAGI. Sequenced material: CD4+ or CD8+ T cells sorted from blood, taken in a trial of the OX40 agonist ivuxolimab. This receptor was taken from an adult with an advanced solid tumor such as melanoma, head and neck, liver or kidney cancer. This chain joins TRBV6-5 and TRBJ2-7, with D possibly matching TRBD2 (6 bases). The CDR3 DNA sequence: TGTGCCAGCTCTCTCCTCGGGGCCGGAGGGGAGCAGTACTTC. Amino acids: CASSLLGAGGEQYF.